This T cell receptor beta chain was identified during a study of T cell repertoires in cytomegalovirus infection. TCRdb reprocessed the reads via MiXCR and lists one record per CDR3 protein. The table lists 640,000 or so distinct CDR3 sequences, roughly 30% of them singletons. V was clipped by 4 bases and J by 6 bases; unmatched bases: 12. The CDR3 covers 15 residues. Germline assignment: CDR1 SGHRS and CDR2 YFSETQ. In this sample, this clonotype turned up a few times. As yet, its antigen is unknown. The chain is built from TRBV5-1 and TRBJ2-7; 8 bases align to TRBD2. The receptor's source is a human donor in good health (CMV status not recorded). Some clones in this sample may be carry-over from other donors' samples. Sequenced material: cultured PBMCs, taken from culture after CMV antigen stimulation. CDR3 sequence: CASSPNRGGGIEQYF. CDR3 bases: TGCGCCAGCAGCCCTAACCGGGGGGGGGGAATCGAGCAGTACTTC.